A selection of T cell receptor beta chains follows, all from one sample in a study of T cells in Graves' hyperthyroidism and ophthalmopathy. TCRdb re-analysed the multiplex PCR reads in MiXCR, keeping a single row per CDR3 protein. Among roughly 570,000 distinct CDR3 sequences listed, about 45% were seen once. Sequenced sample: peripheral blood or thyroid tissue (not recorded which). These receptors originate from a woman younger than 30 with Graves' hyperthyroidism. The CDR3 runs from the conserved cysteine through the conserved F or W. The D gene is left open where the match is weak. Size tells how often a clone was seen (once, few, many) or the class of an expanded clone, and some rows leave it out.

clone_size	j_call	d_call	v_call	cdr3_aa	cdr3_nt
many	TRBJ2-5	.	TRBV2	CASSVGHYNQETQYF	TGTGCCAGCAGTGTTGGTCATTACAACCAAGAGACCCAGTACTTC
many	TRBJ1-1	TRBD1	TRBV7-2	CASSPWDSLSEAFF	TGTGCCAGCAGCCCCTGGGACAGCTTGTCGGAAGCTTTCTTT
once	TRBJ1-4	.	TRBV20-1	CSARGDGGHTDTQGLNEKLFF	TGCAGTGCCAGAGGGGATGGGGGGCATACAGATACGCAGGGACTTAATGAAAAACTGTTTTTT
.	TRBJ1-2	.	TRBV2	CAGAGWGNYGYTF	TGTGCCGGCGCGGGCTGGGGAAACTATGGCTACACCTTC
many	TRBJ1-1	.	TRBV5-1	CASSLAVSDTEAFF	TGCGCCAGCAGCTTGGCCGTGTCGGACACTGAAGCTTTCTTT
many	TRBJ2-7	.	TRBV7-9	CASSPPLKTYEQYF	TGTGCCAGCAGCCCACCACTTAAGACCTACGAGCAGTACTTC
many	TRBJ2-2	.	TRBV24-1	CATSGTTGLNTGELFF	TGTGCCACCAGTGGGACCACTGGACTCAACACCGGGGAGCTGTTTTTT
many	TRBJ1-5	.	TRBV5-1	CASSLAGVAGQPQHF	TGCGCCAGCAGCTTGGCCGGAGTAGCGGGTCAGCCCCAGCATTTT
once	TRBJ2-7	.	TRBV7-3	CASSLHTDKAYEQYF	TGTGCCAGCAGCTTACATACCGACAAAGCCTACGAGCAGTACTTC
many	TRBJ2-2	.	TRBV12-3/TRBV12-4	CASTPRYGELFF	TGTGCCAGCACCCCTAGGTACGGGGAGCTGTTTTTT
many	TRBJ1-2	.	TRBV4-3	CASSQTQGYYGYTF	TGCGCCAGCAGCCAAACACAGGGTTACTATGGCTACACCTTC
.	TRBJ1-1	TRBD1	TRBV12-3/TRBV12-4	CASSPRGRGQGKTEAFF	TGTGCCAGCAGTCCGCGGGGACGCGGACAGGGAAAGACTGAAGCTTTCTTT
.	TRBJ2-2	TRBD2	TRBV11-1	CASSLSDGGAGGAGELFF	TGTGCCAGCAGCTTGTCCGACGGGGGAGCGGGAGGCGCCGGGGAGCTGTTTTTT
.	TRBJ2-5	TRBD2	TRBV12-3/TRBV12-4	CASGLVIPLGSGGRKQETQYF	TGTGCTAGTGGTTTGGTAATCCCTTTAGGGAGCGGGGGGCGAAAACAAGAGACCCAGTACTTC
.	TRBJ2-7	TRBD1	TRBV29-1	CSVETGVSYEQYF	TGCAGCGTGGAAACAGGGGTATCCTACGAGCAGTACTTC